Included here is one T cell receptor (beta chain) sequence, with context. Per the study methods: Scientists estimated how many nucleated cells there were by amplifying reference gene primers. The protocol was immunoSEQ multiplex PCR, while the TCRdb copy is restricted to in-frame clones and leaves out a portion. That table is the source of V, J and clone size, and D and trimming were worked out from the DNA. The top ten clones hold 5.5% to 7.5% of a sample with approximately 76,000 clones, roughly four fifths of them seen once. The record originates from a study of blood T cell repertoires in COVID-19. As for the study in general: The United States, Italy and Spain provided the acute and convalescent COVID-19 samples. In each case, the material was cDNA or gDNA derived from T cells, B-cell-depleted T cells, or PBMCs.

Germline assignment: CDR1 SEHNR and CDR2 FQNEAQ (reference sequence). This CDR3 has 13 amino acids. V shed 1 base and J 8 bases; nucleotides not matched to a gene: 4. The TCR sequence derives from a woman aged 55-69 years with acute or convalescent COVID-19. The rearrangement joins TRBV7-9 to TRBJ1-1; TRBD1 agrees at 7 bases. Sequenced input: peripheral blood. The CDR3 DNA reads as TGTGCCAGCAGCTTAGGACAGGGACCCGAAGCTTTCTTT. Protein product: CASSLGQGPEAFF. Full variable domain (remainder filled in from reference TRBV7-9 and TRBJ1-1): DTGVSQNPRHKITKRGQNVTFRCDPISEHNRLYWYRQTLGQGPEFLTYFQNEAQLEKSRLLSDRFSAERPKGSFSTLEIQRTEQGDSAMYLCASSLGQGPEAFFGQGTRLTVV.